One and the same sample provided the 16 T cell receptor beta chains below, sequenced in a study of T cell repertoires in cytomegalovirus infection. TCRdb called the reads again in MiXCR, with one record for every CDR3 protein. The sample includes under 350,000 distinct CDR3 sequences, more than 8% of them seen just once. Sample: PBMCs. These receptors originate from a human donor in good health (CMV status not recorded). Some clones in this sample may be carry-over from other donors' samples.

This clonotype appeared many times. CDR3 residues: CASSFLHPGQGMWTNEKLFF. The CDR3 nucleotides are TGTGCCAGCAGCTTCCTACATCCGGGACAGGGGATGTGGACTAATGAAAAACTGTTTTTT. This chain joins TRBV12-3 or TRBV12-4 and TRBJ1-4; 10 nucleotides line up with TRBD1. CDR3 length: 20 amino acids. V lost 6 bases to trimming and J lost 2 bases; unmatched junction nucleotides: 18.

The chain uses TRBV20-1 and TRBJ2-7; unclear D gene. Trimming left V 5 bases short and J 7 bases short, with 15 bases between. The CDR3 is made up of 12 amino acids. Germline lookup yields CDR1 DFQATT and CDR2 SNEGSKA (reference sequence). Here the CDR3 reads CSARRTIGEQYF. The CDR3 coding sequence is TGCAGTGCTCGAAGGACGATAGGGGAGCAGTACTTC.

This clonotype has at least ten counts. The rearrangement links TRBV30 to TRBJ1-1; unclear D gene. This CDR3 is built from 12 residues. Trimming shortened V by 0 bases and J by 8 bases, and 10 bases separated the two germline ends. The germline gives CDR1 GTSNPN, CDR2 SVGIG (reference sequence). As DNA, the CDR3 is TGTGCCTGGAGTGTGATTTCAGGAGAAGCTTTCTTT. Its translation: CAWSVISGEAFF.

This rearrangement joins TRBV18 to TRBJ2-7; D perhaps matches TRBD1 (5 bases). Germline CDR1 is KGHSH and CDR2 is LQKENI. V shed 3 bases and J shed 0 bases, with 18 bases lying between them. The CDR3 contains 17 residues. CDR3 sequence reads: CASSPNGAGQSSYEQYF. The CDR3 DNA reads TGTGCCAGCTCACCCAACGGAGCAGGGCAGAGCTCCTACGAGCAGTACTTC.

The V call is TRBV19, the J call TRBJ2-5, with a possible D match to TRBD2 (6 bases). Germline V CDR1 and CDR2: LNHDA, SQIVND (reference sequence). This CDR3 has 14 amino acids. The ends were cut back, 6 bases at V and 5 bases at J, with 16 bases in the middle. CDR3 nucleotide sequence: TGTGCCAGTAGAGAGAGAGGCGCGGGGGAGACCCAGTACTTC. This gives the protein CASRERGAGETQYF.

V usage is TRBV28 and J usage is TRBJ2-1, with TRBD2 matching over 13 bases. Looked up from germline, CDR1 is MDHEN and CDR2 is SYDVKM. This CDR3 spans 16 amino acids. The junction had 7 bases not matched to a gene; V was cut back by 4 bases and J by 7 bases. The CDR3 nucleotides are TGTGCCAGCAGTTCTGGAGGGACTAGCGGGAATAATGAGCAGTTCTTC. Translating gives CASSSGGTSGNNEQFF.

This chain joins TRBV28 and TRBJ2-7, with TRBD1 matching over 10 bases. Germline loops: CDR1 MDHEN, CDR2 SYDVKM. The CDR3 length is 15 residues. V trimming: 1 base; J trimming: 3 bases; junction bases outside the gene matches: 3. DNA for the CDR3: TGTGCCAGCAGTTTATCCAGGGACAGGGGCTACGAGCAGTACTTC. Translated: CASSLSRDRGYEQYF.

V gene TRBV27 combines with J gene TRBJ2-7, with TRBD1 matching over 7 bases. The germline gives CDR1 MNHEY, CDR2 SMNVEV (reference sequence). The trim removed 4 bases at V and 3 bases at J, leaving 9 bases unmatched. This CDR3 has 15 amino acids. CDR3 protein: CASSSVQGKFYEQYF. DNA of the CDR3: TGTGCCAGCAGTTCGGTACAGGGGAAATTCTACGAGCAGTACTTC.

This clonotype was detected only a few times. The chain is built from TRBV28 and TRBJ2-1; 9 positions agree with TRBD2. Trimming removed 3 bases from V and 7 bases from J; junction bases left unmatched: 10. The germline CDR1 and CDR2 sequences are MDHEN and SYDVKM. This CDR3 contains 16 residues. Here the CDR3 DNA reads TGTGCCAGCAGTTTCGGAATAGCGGGAGTAGAGAATGAGCAGTTCTTC. Protein sequence: CASSFGIAGVENEQFF.

The gene calls are TRBV20-1 and TRBJ1-6; TRBD1 matches 8 bases. CDR1 and CDR2 (germline): DFQATT, SNEGSKA (reference sequence). The CDR3 length is 16 residues. The V gene end was trimmed by 0 bases and the J gene end by 8 bases; junction bases not matched to a gene: 9. CDR3 sequence: CSARDLGQGAYSPLHF. The CDR3 DNA reads TGCAGTGCTAGAGATCTAGGGCAGGGGGCGTATTCACCCCTCCACTTT.

Many counts were recorded for this clonotype. The chain carries TRBV7-2 and TRBJ1-6; D is perhaps TRBD1 (5 bases). V dropped 2 bases and J dropped 7 bases, with 9 bases sitting between them. The CDR3 extends over 14 amino acids. Germline V lookup: CDR1 SGHTA, CDR2 FQGNSA. CDR3 DNA sequence: TGTGCCAGCAGCTTAATGGGGCGGAATTCACCCCTCCACTTT. Translated: CASSLMGRNSPLHF.

This clonotype has just a few counts. This chain joins TRBV4-2 and TRBJ1-5; D uncertain. The germline V and J ends were trimmed by 1 base and 6 bases, with 7 bases remaining between them. The V gene's germline CDR1 is LGHNA and CDR2 YNFKEQ. The CDR3 loop spans 13 amino acids. The CDR3 bases are TGTGCCAGCAGCCAAGGGACTGGTCAGCCCCAGCATTTT. This translates into CASSQGTGQPQHF.

This rearrangement joins TRBV7-2 to TRBJ2-2; TRBD2 might be the D (6 bases). Trimming shortened V by 5 bases and J by 1 base, and 11 bases separated the two germline ends. Germline V lookup: CDR1 SGHTA, CDR2 FQGNSA. This CDR3 comprises 15 residues. CDR3 residues: CASSRDSQNTGELFF. CDR3 DNA: TGTGCCAGCAGCCGGGACTCACAGAACACCGGGGAGCTGTTTTTT.

The V call is TRBV28, the J call TRBJ2-7, with TRBD1 identical over 8 bases. The length of the CDR3 is 15 residues. The V gene's germline CDR1 is MDHEN and CDR2 SYDVKM. Germline trimming cut 2 bases from V and 3 bases from J; bases unmatched to any gene: 6. The CDR3 sequence is CASSLIRTGFYEQYF. The CDR3, as DNA: TGTGCCAGCAGTTTAATCCGGACAGGGTTCTACGAGCAGTACTTC.

This clonotype was recorded at least ten times. The J gene is TRBJ1-1, the V gene TRBV5-1; no definite D call. The V end was cut by 3 bases, the J end by 3 bases, with 15 bases between. CDR1 is SGHRS, CDR2 YFSETQ, per germline. This CDR3 comprises 15 residues. CDR3 bases: TGCGCCAGCAGCTCCCGACCGTCTGGGGACACTGAAGCTTTCTTT. Protein sequence: CASSSRPSGDTEAFF.

This chain joins TRBV5-5 and TRBJ1-1; unclear D gene. Trimming left V 0 bases short and J 5 bases short, with 11 bases between. This CDR3 region has 14 residues. The germline V gene has CDR1 SGHKS and CDR2 YYEKEE (reference sequence). In DNA form, the CDR3 reads TGTGCCAGCAGCTTGGGGGTCGGAAGGACTGAAGCTTTCTTT. It yields the protein CASSLGVGRTEAFF.